This T cell receptor beta chain was identified during a study of cytomegalovirus exposure and HLA in healthy donors. Background on the study: Early released data had about 80 million unique TCRs, all coming from HLA-typed donors. Points from the study as a whole: One variant, a missense change in DCLRE1C, was linked in a later analysis to TCR beta V- and J-gene trimming. With high specificity and sensitivity, the classifier reportedly diagnosed cytomegalovirus status. In vitro testing confirmed three CMV-associated chains as specific for CMV antigens.

Amplification used 60 Vbeta primers and 13 Jbeta primers. The data were produced by immunoSEQ multiplex PCR, yet TCRdb's version contains in-frame clones alone and is incomplete. The data show about 140,000 clones, about 72% seen once. Trimming took off 5 bases at V and 3 bases at J, with 10 bases between the two ends. The germline gives CDR1 SGHAT, CDR2 FQNNGV. This CDR3 comprises 13 residues. Notes on this clone: Its matching antigen is unknown.

The sequencing input was PBMCs. This sequence joins TRBV11-2 and TRBJ2-5, with a possible D match to TRBD2 (6 bases). This TCR came from a man aged 40-55 years in good health and CMV-seronegative. CDR3 sequence reads: CASSPAGKETQYF. The CDR3 DNA reads as TGTGCCAGCAGCCCCGCGGGGAAAGAGACCCAGTACTTC.